This T cell receptor (beta chain) was recovered during a study of regulatory T cells in long-lasting Graves disease. About the study: Antithyroid drugs had been taken under 3 months by newly diagnosed Graves' patients. Whole-study results and caveats: Lower TCR diversity characterized persistent Graves' patients relative to newly diagnosed patients. Thyroid tissue was not studied; only peripheral blood was.

TCR beta libraries were built with iRepertoire HTBI primers and Arm-PCR of CDR3 regions. TCRdb re-called the multiplex PCR reads through MiXCR, storing one row per CDR3 protein. The sample lists roughly 510,000 distinct CDR3 sequences, 15% to 20% occurring once. This clonotype was counted ten times or more. Its antigen is unidentified. Specified time point: newly diagnosed GD, antithyroid drugs for less than 3 months. There was RNA extracted from PBMCs, and the TCR library was made from it. Per germline, CDR1 SNHLY and CDR2 FYNNEI. The CDR3 is made up of 11 amino acids. With 7 bases removed from V and 5 bases from J, the gap between germline ends came to 8 bases. These sequences were also reported in another study, on T cells in Graves' hyperthyroidism and ophthalmopathy. That paper states: Separation of ophthalmopathy from stable hyperthyroidism was achieved by a 13 V-J model.

The receptor was isolated from a young man with Graves disease. Sequenced here: peripheral blood mononuclear cells (PBMCs), sampled at new diagnosis, from a patient treated with antithyroid drugs. The V gene is TRBV2, the J gene TRBJ1-1; no clear D gene. The CDR3 sequence is CASKAWTEAFF. The CDR3 region has the DNA TGTGCCAGCAAGGCTTGGACTGAAGCTTTCTTT. The variable domain in full, with the rest retrieved from reference TRBV2 and TRBJ1-1, is EPEVTQTPSHQVTQMGQEVILRCVPISNHLYFYWYRQILGQKVEFLVSFYNNEISEKSEIFDDQFSVERPDGSNFTLKIRSTKLEDSAMYFCASKAWTEAFFGQGTRLTVV.